This record concerns one T cell receptor beta chain sequence. This sample is drawn from a study of blood T cell repertoires in COVID-19. Across the whole study: Acute-phase and convalescent COVID-19 samples originated in the United States, Italy and Spain.

This CDR3 has 14 residues. Per the germline V gene, CDR1 is WSHSY and CDR2 is SAAADI. The V and J ends lost 9 bases and 8 bases, in that order; junction bases with no gene match: 11. Per the study methods: Cell counts per sample came from amplifying reference gene primers. Assay used: immunoSEQ multiplex PCR; TCRdb lists only in-frame clones, some missing. V, J and clone size were drawn from that table, and D and trimming were deduced from the DNA. The sample carries approximately 160,000 clones, over 75% recorded once. The rearrangement uses TRBV10-2 and TRBJ1-3; 9 positions match TRBD1. The receptor comes from a man aged 55 to 70 who had recovered from COVID-19. Specimen: peripheral blood. The CDR3 DNA reads as TGCGCCAGTGCCCCCGGGACAGGGTTATACACCATATATTTT. Translation: CASAPGTGLYTIYF.